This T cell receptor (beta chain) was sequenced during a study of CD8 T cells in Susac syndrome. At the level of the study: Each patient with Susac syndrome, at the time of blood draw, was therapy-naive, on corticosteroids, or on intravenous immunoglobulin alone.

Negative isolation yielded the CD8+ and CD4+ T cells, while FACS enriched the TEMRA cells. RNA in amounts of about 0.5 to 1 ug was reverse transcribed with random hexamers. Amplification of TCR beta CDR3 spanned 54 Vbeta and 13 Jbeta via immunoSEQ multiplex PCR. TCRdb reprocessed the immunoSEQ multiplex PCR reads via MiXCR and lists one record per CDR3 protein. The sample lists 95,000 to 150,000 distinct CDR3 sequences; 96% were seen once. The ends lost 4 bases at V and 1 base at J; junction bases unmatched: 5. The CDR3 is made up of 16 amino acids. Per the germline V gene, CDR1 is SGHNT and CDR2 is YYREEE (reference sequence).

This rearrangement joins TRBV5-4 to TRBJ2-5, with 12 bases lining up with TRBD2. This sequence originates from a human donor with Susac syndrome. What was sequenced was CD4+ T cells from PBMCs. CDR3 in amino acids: CASSPWTSGTQETQYF. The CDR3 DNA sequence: TGTGCCAGCAGCCCCTGGACTAGCGGGACCCAAGAGACCCAGTACTTC.